This T cell receptor beta chain originates from a study of T cells in Graves' hyperthyroidism and ophthalmopathy. This clonotype was counted a few times. Its antigen is unknown. There are 15 residues in the CDR3. V lost 7 bases, J lost 3 bases, and 7 bases stayed unmatched. Germline V gene sequence: CDR1 LGHNT, CDR2 FRNRAP. Amplification of TCR beta CDR3 regions was performed using RNA transcripts as template. Using the HTBI primer set, a first-round RT-PCR was run on the TCR CDR3. TCRdb processed the multiplex PCR reads anew with MiXCR; each CDR3 protein has one entry. There are fewer than 800,000 distinct CDR3 sequences in the sample; roughly 17% occur only once, and around 8.1% lies in the top ten. The source of the PBMCs was over 8.5 ml of fresh peripheral blood. General observations from the study: Peripheral blood also featured most of the thyroid clonotypes expanded above 0.001. Separation of ophthalmopathy from stable hyperthyroidism was achieved by a 13 V-J model.

The rearrangement joins TRBV12-5 to TRBJ2-2, with 8 bases identical to TRBD1. The source material was blood. The source of this sequence is a young man with Graves' hyperthyroidism. CDR3 in amino acids: CASALDRVYTGELFF. Written as DNA, the CDR3 is TGTGCTAGTGCCCTGGACAGGGTATACACCGGGGAGCTGTTTTTT.